This record looks at one T cell receptor beta chain sequence and its context. The data derive from a study of T cell responses to AZD1222 COVID-19 vaccine. TCRdb's table, derived via immunoSEQ multiplex PCR, lists solely in-frame clones and lacks some. The table has roughly 100,000 clones, roughly 90% seen once. Germline values: CDR1 MNHEY, CDR2 SMNVEV (reference sequence). The CDR3 extends over 16 amino acids. V shed 0 bases and J 4 bases; nucleotides not matched to a gene: 6. The source material was peripheral blood, sampled on day 0 of AZD1222 vaccination. The receptor comes from an adult in good health. The V and J genes are TRBV27 and TRBJ2-1, with 7 bases lining up with TRBD2. CDR3: CASSLSTSGMYNEQFF. DNA for the CDR3: TGTGCCAGCAGTTTATCGACCAGCGGGATGTACAATGAGCAGTTCTTC.